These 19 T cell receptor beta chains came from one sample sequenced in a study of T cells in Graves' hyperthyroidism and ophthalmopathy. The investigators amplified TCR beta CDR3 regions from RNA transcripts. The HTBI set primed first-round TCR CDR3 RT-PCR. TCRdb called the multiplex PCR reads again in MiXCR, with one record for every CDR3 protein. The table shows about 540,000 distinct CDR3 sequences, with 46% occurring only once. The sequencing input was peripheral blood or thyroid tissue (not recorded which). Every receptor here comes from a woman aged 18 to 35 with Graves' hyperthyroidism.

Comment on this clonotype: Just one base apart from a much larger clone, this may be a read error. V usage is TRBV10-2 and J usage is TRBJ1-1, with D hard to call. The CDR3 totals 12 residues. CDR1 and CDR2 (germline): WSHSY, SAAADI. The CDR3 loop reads CASSESSTEASF. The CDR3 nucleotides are TGCGCCAGCAGTGAGTCGTCCACTGAAGCTTCCTTT.

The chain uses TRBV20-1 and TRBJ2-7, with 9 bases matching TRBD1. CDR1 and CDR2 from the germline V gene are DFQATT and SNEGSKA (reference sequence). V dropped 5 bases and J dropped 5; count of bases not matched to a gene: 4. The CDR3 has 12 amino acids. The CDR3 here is CSAWTGADEQYF. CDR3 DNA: TGCAGTGCTTGGACAGGGGCAGACGAGCAGTACTTC.

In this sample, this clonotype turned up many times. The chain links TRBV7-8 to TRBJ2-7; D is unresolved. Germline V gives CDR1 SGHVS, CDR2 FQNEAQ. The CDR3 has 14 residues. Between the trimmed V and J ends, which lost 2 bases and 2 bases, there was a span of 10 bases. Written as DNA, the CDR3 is TGTGCCAGCAGCTTAAGACGGAGCGCCTACGAGCAGTACTTC. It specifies CASSLRRSAYEQYF.

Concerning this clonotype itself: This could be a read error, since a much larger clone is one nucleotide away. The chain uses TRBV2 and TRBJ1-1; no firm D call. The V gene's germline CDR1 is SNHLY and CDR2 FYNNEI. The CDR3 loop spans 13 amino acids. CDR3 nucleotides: TGTGCCAGCAGTCTTATTCCGGGCACTCAAGCTTTCTTT. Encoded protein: CASSLIPGTQAFF.

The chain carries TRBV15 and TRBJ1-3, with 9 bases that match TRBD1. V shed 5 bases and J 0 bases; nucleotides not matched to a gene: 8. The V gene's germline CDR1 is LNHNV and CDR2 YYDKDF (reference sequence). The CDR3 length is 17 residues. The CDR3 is CATSPGQGLGSGNTIYF. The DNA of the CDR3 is TGTGCCACCAGCCCCGGACAGGGGCTCGGCTCTGGAAACACCATATATTTT.

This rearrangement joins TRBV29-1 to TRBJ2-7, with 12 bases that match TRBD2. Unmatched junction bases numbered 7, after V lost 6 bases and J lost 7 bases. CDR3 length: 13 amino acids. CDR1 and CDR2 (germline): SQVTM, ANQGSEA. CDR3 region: CSVLLAGGWEQYF. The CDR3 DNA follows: TGCAGCGTGCTACTAGCGGGAGGTTGGGAGCAGTACTTC.

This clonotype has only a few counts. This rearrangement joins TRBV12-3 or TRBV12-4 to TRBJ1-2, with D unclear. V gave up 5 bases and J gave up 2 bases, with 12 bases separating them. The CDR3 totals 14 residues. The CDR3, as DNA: TGTGCCAGCAGTGGGGTGGGGTTGAACTATGGCTACACCTTC. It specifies CASSGVGLNYGYTF.

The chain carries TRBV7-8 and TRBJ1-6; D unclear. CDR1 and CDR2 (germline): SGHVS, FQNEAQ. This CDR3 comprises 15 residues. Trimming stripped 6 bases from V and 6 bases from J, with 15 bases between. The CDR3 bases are TGTGCCAGCAGATTACTAAACCCGGTTAATTCACCCCTCCACTTT. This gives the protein CASRLLNPVNSPLHF.

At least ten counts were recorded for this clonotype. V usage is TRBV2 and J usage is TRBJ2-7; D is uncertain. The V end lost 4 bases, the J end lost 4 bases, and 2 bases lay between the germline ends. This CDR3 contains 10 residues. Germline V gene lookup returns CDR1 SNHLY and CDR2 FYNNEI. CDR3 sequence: CASSVYEQYF. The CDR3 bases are TGTGCCAGCAGTGTATACGAGCAGTACTTC.

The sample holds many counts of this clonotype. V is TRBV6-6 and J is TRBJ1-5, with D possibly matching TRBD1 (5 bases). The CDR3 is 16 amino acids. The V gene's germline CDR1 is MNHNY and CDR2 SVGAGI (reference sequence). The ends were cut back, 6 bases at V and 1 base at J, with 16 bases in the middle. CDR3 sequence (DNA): TGTGCCAGCAGCCGGACGGGACTGTCCAGCAATCAGCCCCAGCATTTT. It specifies CASSRTGLSSNQPQHF.

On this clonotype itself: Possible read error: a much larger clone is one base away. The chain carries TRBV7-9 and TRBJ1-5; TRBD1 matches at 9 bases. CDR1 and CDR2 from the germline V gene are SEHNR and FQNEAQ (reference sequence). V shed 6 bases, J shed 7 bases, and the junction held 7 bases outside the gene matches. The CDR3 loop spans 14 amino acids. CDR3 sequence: CASSLRQGEQPQHF. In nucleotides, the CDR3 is TGTGCCAGCAGTTTACGACAGGGGGAACAGCCCCAGCATTTT.

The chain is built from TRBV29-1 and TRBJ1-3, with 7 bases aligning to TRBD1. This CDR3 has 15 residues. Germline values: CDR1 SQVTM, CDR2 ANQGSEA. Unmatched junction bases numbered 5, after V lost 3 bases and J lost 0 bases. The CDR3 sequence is CSVDRRTGSGNTIYF. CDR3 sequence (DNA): TGCAGCGTTGACCGTAGGACAGGCTCTGGAAACACCATATATTTT.

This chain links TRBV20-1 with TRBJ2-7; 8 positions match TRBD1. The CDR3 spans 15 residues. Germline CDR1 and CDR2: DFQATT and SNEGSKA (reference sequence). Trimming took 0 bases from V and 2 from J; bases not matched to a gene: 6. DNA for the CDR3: TGCAGTGCTAGAGATCCGGGACAGGCCCCCTACGAGCAGTACTTC. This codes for CSARDPGQAPYEQYF.

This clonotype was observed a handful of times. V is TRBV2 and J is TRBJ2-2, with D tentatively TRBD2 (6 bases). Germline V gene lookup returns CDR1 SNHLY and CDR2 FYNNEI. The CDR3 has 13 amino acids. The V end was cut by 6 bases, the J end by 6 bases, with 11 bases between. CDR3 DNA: TGTGCCAGCAGCTTGACTAGTTCCGGGGAGCTGTTTTTT. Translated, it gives CASSLTSSGELFF.

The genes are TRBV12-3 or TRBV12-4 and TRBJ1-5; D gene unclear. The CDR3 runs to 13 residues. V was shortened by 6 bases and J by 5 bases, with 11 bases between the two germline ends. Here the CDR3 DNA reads TGTGCCAGCAGATACACCACTTATCAGCCCCAGCATTTT. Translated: CASRYTTYQPQHF.

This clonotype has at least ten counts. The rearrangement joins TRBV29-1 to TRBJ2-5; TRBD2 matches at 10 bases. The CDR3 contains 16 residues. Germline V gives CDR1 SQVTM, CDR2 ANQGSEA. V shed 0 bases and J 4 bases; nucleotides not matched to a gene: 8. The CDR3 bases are TGCAGCGTTGAAGATCGGGCTAGCGGGAGTTTAGAGACCCAGTACTTC. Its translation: CSVEDRASGSLETQYF. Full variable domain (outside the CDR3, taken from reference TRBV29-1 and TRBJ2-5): SAVISQKPSRDICQRGTSLTIQCQVDSQVTMMFWYRQQPGQSLTLIATANQGSEATYESGFVIDKFPISRPNLTFSTLTVSNMSPEDSSIYLCSVEDRASGSLETQYFGPGTRLLVL.

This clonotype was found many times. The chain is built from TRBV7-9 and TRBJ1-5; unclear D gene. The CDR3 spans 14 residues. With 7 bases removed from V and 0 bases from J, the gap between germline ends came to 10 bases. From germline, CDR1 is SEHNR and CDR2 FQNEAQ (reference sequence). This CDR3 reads CASTPRDSNQPQHF. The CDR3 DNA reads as TGTGCCAGCACCCCGCGGGATAGCAATCAGCCCCAGCATTTT.

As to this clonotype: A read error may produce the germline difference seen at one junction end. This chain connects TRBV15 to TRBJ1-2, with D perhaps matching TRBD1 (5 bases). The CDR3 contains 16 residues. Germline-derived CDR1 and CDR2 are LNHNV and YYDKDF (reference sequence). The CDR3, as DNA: TGTGCCACCAGCAGATTGGGACGGGCCATCGACTATGGCCACACCTTC. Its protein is CATSRLGRAIDYGHTF.

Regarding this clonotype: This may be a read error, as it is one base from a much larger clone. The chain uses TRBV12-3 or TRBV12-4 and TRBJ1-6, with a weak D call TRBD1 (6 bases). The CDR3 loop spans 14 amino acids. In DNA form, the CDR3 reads TGTGCCATCAGTTACTTGGGGGGCGATTCACCCCTCCACTTT. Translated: CAISYLGGDSPLHF.